This T cell receptor beta chain was profiled in a study of early T cells in non-severe SARS-CoV-2 infection. The wider study: The study sequenced bulk RNA from unsorted whole blood, with chains unpaired.

The CDR3 loop spans 15 amino acids. V was cut by 4 bases and J by 0 bases, with 10 bases left in between. Germline V gene lookup returns CDR1 LGHDT and CDR2 YNNKEL (reference sequence). This clonotype is judged medium-sized (0.01 to 0.1%). The TCR library protocol was used to attach unique molecular identifiers. These identifiers were attached to individual cDNA molecules. In TCRdb, the 5' RACE reads were re-called with MiXCR into one record per CDR3 protein. The repertoire holds roughly 8,500 distinct CDR3 sequences, with under 5.5% as singletons. The source of this sequence is an adult who was a healthcare worker with PCR-confirmed SARS-CoV-2 infection or an uninfected control (not recorded which). The rearrangement uses TRBV3-1 and TRBJ2-1, with D hard to call. Sample: whole blood. CDR3 in amino acids: CASSPSRSSYNEQFF. CDR3 DNA sequence: TGTGCCAGCAGCCCCAGTAGGAGCTCCTACAATGAGCAGTTCTTC.